Presented here are 27 T cell receptor beta chains from one specimen sequenced in a study of PD-1 blockade in classical Hodgkin lymphoma. The repertoire was sequenced with immunoSEQ multiplex PCR; TCRdb's copy has only in-frame clones and lacks some. The table lists about 13,000 clones, 75% to 95% of them singletons. Every patient was affected by relapse after autologous stem cell transplantation, while exposure to brentuximab vedotin was not uniform. The sequenced sample was peripheral blood mononuclear cells (PBMCs), obtained at baseline. Source of these receptors: a human donor with classical Hodgkin lymphoma.

V usage is TRBV5-1 and J usage is TRBJ2-5; 12 bases are shared with TRBD1. Trimming at V came to 1 base and at J to 5 bases, leaving 6 bases not matched to a gene. CDR1 SGHRS and CDR2 YFSETQ come from the germline V gene. The CDR3 sequence is 16 residues long. CDR3 sequence: CASSLRGTGGDETQYF. CDR3 in DNA: TGCGCCAGCAGCTTGCGAGGGACAGGGGGCGATGAGACCCAGTACTTC.

The genes are TRBV11-2 and TRBJ1-2; 11 bases match TRBD1. CDR1 and CDR2 from the germline V gene are SGHAT and FQNNGV. CDR3 length equals 17 residues. With V trimmed by 1 base and J by 2 bases, 6 bases remained unmatched. CDR3 DNA: TGTGCCAGCAGCTTAGCCCCTAGGACAGGGGGCAACTATGGCTACACCTTC. Translating gives CASSLAPRTGGNYGYTF.

The rearrangement uses TRBV10-3 and TRBJ2-7; maybe TRBD2 (6 bases). V was clipped by 7 bases and J by 5 bases, with 12 bases between them. CDR3 size: 12 residues. Germline lookup yields CDR1 ENHRY and CDR2 SYGVKD. CDR3 amino acids: CAINGGSDEQYF. The CDR3 DNA sequence: TGTGCCATCAATGGGGGGTCGGACGAGCAGTACTTC.

J is TRBJ2-6 and V is TRBV5-6; D is possibly TRBD1 (5 bases). Germline V gives CDR1 SGHDT, CDR2 YYEEEE. V gave up 3 bases and J gave up 0 bases, with 19 bases separating them. This CDR3 has 19 residues. CDR3 in DNA: TGTGCCAGCAGCTCTGCTTTGGGGCGCCAATACTCTGGGGCCAACGTCCTGACTTTC. Protein product: CASSSALGRQYSGANVLTF.

The chain uses TRBV27 and TRBJ2-7; TRBD1 or TRBD2 may be the D gene (5 bases each). Germline values: CDR1 MNHEY, CDR2 SMNVEV (reference sequence). Trimming took 5 bases from V and 2 from J, leaving 19 bases between them. The CDR3 consists of 16 residues. DNA for the CDR3: TGTGCCAGCAGTCCCTTAAGGGGAGTAGAGGCCTACGAGCAGTACTTC. It encodes CASSPLRGVEAYEQYF.

The gene calls are TRBV27 and TRBJ2-3; TRBD2 aligns across 9 bases. The V and J ends lost 3 bases and 6 bases, in that order; junction bases with no gene match: 10. Germline V CDR1 and CDR2: MNHEY, SMNVEV (reference sequence). The CDR3 consists of 16 residues. The CDR3 spells CASSFLLAGKTDTQYF. As DNA, the CDR3 is TGTGCCAGCAGTTTCCTCCTAGCGGGAAAAACCGATACGCAGTATTTT.

The V gene is TRBV5-1, the J gene TRBJ1-4; 9 nucleotides match TRBD1. The ends lost 3 bases at V and 7 bases at J; junction bases unmatched: 16. The CDR3 extends over 18 amino acids. Germline V gene sequence: CDR1 SGHRS, CDR2 YFSETQ. CDR3 nucleotides: TGCGCCAGCAGCTCTCAACCTGTCGGACAGGGGAGGAGTGAAAAACTGTTTTTT. This codes for CASSSQPVGQGRSEKLFF.

The chain links TRBV5-1 to TRBJ1-3; D is unresolved. The germline V gene encodes CDR1 SGHRS and CDR2 YFSETQ. V dropped 1 base and J dropped 1 base, with 6 bases sitting between them. CDR3 length: 14 residues. The CDR3 DNA sequence: TGCGCCAGCAGCTTGAGAGGATCTGGAAACACCATATATTTT. This gives the protein CASSLRGSGNTIYF.

This chain connects TRBV7-9 to TRBJ2-5; D uncertain. V was shortened by 5 bases and J by 2 bases, with 9 bases between the two germline ends. Per germline, CDR1 SEHNR and CDR2 FQNEAQ (reference sequence). The CDR3 is made up of 13 amino acids. CDR3 nucleotides: TGTGCCAGCAGCCGAGGTAATCAAGAGACCCAGTACTTC. Translating gives CASSRGNQETQYF.

The chain links TRBV7-6 to TRBJ2-2; TRBD1 matches at 9 bases. V gave up 1 base and J gave up 7 bases; unmatched junction bases: 13. The germline V gene encodes CDR1 SGHVS and CDR2 FNYEAQ. This CDR3 comprises 18 residues. The CDR3: CASSLESVGTGSHGELFF. In nucleotides, the CDR3 is TGTGCCAGCAGCTTAGAGTCGGTCGGGACAGGGAGCCACGGGGAGCTGTTTTTT.

The chain employs TRBV6-1 and TRBJ1-4; D remains unclear. Germline assignment: CDR1 MNHNS and CDR2 SASEGT. Trimming removed 2 bases from V and 8 bases from J, with 21 bases in between. The CDR3 is made up of 17 amino acids. The CDR3 here is CASSESASRAQKEKLFF. The CDR3 nucleotides are TGTGCCAGCAGTGAATCCGCTTCGAGAGCGCAGAAGGAAAAACTGTTTTTT.

The rearrangement joins TRBV5-5 to TRBJ1-6, with no clear D. The CDR3 covers 16 residues. Deletions cut 6 bases from V and 1 base from J, with 14 bases between. Germline lookup yields CDR1 SGHKS and CDR2 YYEKEE (reference sequence). CDR3 DNA: TGTGCCAGCATTTGGCACATGAGGTCCTATAATTCACCCCTCCACTTT. This codes for CASIWHMRSYNSPLHF.

This chain joins TRBV28 and TRBJ2-6; D possibly corresponds to TRBD2 (7 bases). V lost 10 bases and J 1 base, leaving 14 bases between the germline ends. From germline, CDR1 is MDHEN and CDR2 SYDVKM. The CDR3 is 15 amino acids. The CDR3 reads CATRRGGSGANVLTF. In DNA form, the CDR3 reads TGTGCCACCCGGAGGGGGGGGTCTGGGGCCAACGTCCTGACTTTC.

The CDR3 coding sequence is TGTGCCAGCAGGCCAGGGGGGGTACGCGAGCAGTTCTTC. This encodes CASRPGGVREQFF. The rearrangement links TRBV6-5 to TRBJ2-1; D assignment may be TRBD1 or TRBD2 (7 bases each). Germline CDR1 is MNHEY and CDR2 is SVGAGI. This CDR3 has 13 amino acids. Trimming cost V 6 bases and J 10 bases, with 16 bases left between them.

The chain links TRBV1 to TRBJ2-5; the tabulated D call, TRBD2, remains unverified against the DNA. TRBV1 counts as a pseudogene. The CDR3 length is 15 residues. The CDR3 spells CHPGGEGRGRETQYF. The CDR3 DNA reads TGCCACCCGGGGGGGGAAGGTCGGGGCAGAGAGACCCAGTACTTC.

J is TRBJ2-3 and V is TRBV6-6; D is perhaps TRBD1 (6 bases). The V gene lost 4 bases and the J gene lost 5 bases, with 10 bases spanning the gap. The CDR3 consists of 13 residues. Germline assignment: CDR1 MNHNY and CDR2 SVGAGI (reference sequence). CDR3 nucleotide sequence: TGTGCCAGCAGTTTGAACAGGGAAGATACGCAGTATTTT. Protein product: CASSLNREDTQYF.

The genes are TRBV5-1 and TRBJ2-4; the match to TRBD1 covers 10 bases. The trim removed 0 bases at V and 0 bases at J, leaving 0 bases unmatched. There are 16 residues in the CDR3. The germline V gene encodes CDR1 SGHRS and CDR2 YFSETQ. CDR3 loop: CASSLGTGGAKNIQYF. For the CDR3, the DNA is TGCGCCAGCAGCTTGGGGACAGGGGGAGCCAAAAACATTCAGTACTTC.

The CDR3 nucleotides read TGTGCCAGCAGCTTTATGGGACAGGGTGGAACTGAAGCTTTCTTT. Translation gives CASSFMGQGGTEAFF. This chain connects TRBV7-9 to TRBJ1-1, with 9 bases matching TRBD1. The CDR3 loop spans 15 amino acids. V gave up 3 bases and J gave up 5 bases; unmatched junction bases: 7. Germline V gene lookup returns CDR1 SEHNR and CDR2 FQNEAQ (reference sequence).

The chain joins TRBV4-1 to TRBJ2-2, with D unresolved. V lost 7 bases and J lost 2, with 8 bases in between. Germline V lookup: CDR1 MGHRA, CDR2 YSYEKL. The CDR3 spans 13 residues. Written as DNA, the CDR3 is TGCGCCAGCACTGCTCCTAACACCGGGGAGCTGTTTTTT. Protein product: CASTAPNTGELFF.

This clone was picked up a small number of times. The V gene is TRBV6-5, the J gene TRBJ1-6; D ambiguous. CDR3 length equals 15 residues. The V gene's germline CDR1 is MNHEY and CDR2 SVGAGI. Trimming took off 0 bases at V and 8 bases at J, with 11 bases between the two ends. Here the CDR3 DNA reads TGTGCCAGCAGTTACTCAACAGTTAGTCATTCACCCCTCCACTTT. This codes for CASSYSTVSHSPLHF.

This chain links TRBV6-1 with TRBJ2-5; D is ambiguous. This CDR3 has 14 amino acids. The ends were cut back, 1 base at V and 1 base at J, with 7 bases in the middle. The germline gives CDR1 MNHNS, CDR2 SASEGT. CDR3 DNA: TGTGCCAGCAGTGAAGGGCCCACCCAAGAGACCCAGTACTTC. It encodes CASSEGPTQETQYF.

The chain carries TRBV2 and TRBJ1-1, with D unclear. V was clipped by 11 bases and J by 3 bases, with 7 bases between them. The V gene's germline CDR1 is SNHLY and CDR2 FYNNEI. This CDR3 spans 10 amino acids. DNA of the CDR3: TGTGCCCTGTTGTACACTGAAGCTTTCTTT. As protein: CALLYTEAFF.

The chain uses TRBV4-1 and TRBJ1-6; D is unclear. With 0 bases removed from V and 10 bases from J, the gap between germline ends came to 16 bases. From germline, CDR1 is MGHRA and CDR2 YSYEKL. This CDR3 is built from 16 residues. CDR3 bases: TGCGCCAGCAGCCAAGATAGGGAGTACCCGCCGTCACCCCTCCACTTT. Encoded protein: CASSQDREYPPSPLHF.

V gene TRBV2 combines with J gene TRBJ1-2, with D uncertain. The CDR3 runs to 11 residues. In germline, CDR1 is SNHLY, CDR2 FYNNEI. The germline V and J ends were trimmed by 4 bases and 10 bases, with 10 bases remaining between them. The CDR3 nucleotides read TGTGCCAGCAGTGGAGAGGGTCCCTACACCTTC. Amino acid sequence: CASSGEGPYTF.

The chain links TRBV7-8 to TRBJ1-6; 9 positions match TRBD1. CDR3 length: 15 residues. Germline trimming cut 3 bases from V and 9 bases from J; bases unmatched to any gene: 6. Per the germline V gene, CDR1 is SGHVS and CDR2 is FQNEAQ. The CDR3 DNA sequence: TGTGCCAGCAGCTTCGGGACAGGGCCGAGTTCACCCCTCCACTTT. It is translated as CASSFGTGPSSPLHF.

The chain is built from TRBV7-2 and TRBJ2-6, with D perhaps matching TRBD1 (6 bases). Germline V CDR1 and CDR2: SGHTA, FQGNSA. The V end lost 3 bases, the J end lost 4 bases, and 16 bases lay between the germline ends. The CDR3 covers 17 residues. The CDR3 DNA follows: TGTGCCAGCAGCTTTCGGGGACAAGGGGCAGGGGCCAACGTCCTGACTTTC. Protein sequence: CASSFRGQGAGANVLTF.

V is TRBV6-5 and J is TRBJ1-1; 10 bases line up with TRBD1. The CDR3 is made up of 15 amino acids. Germline CDR1 MNHEY, CDR2 SVGAGI. V shed 7 bases and J 2 bases; nucleotides not matched to a gene: 7. CDR3 coding DNA: TGTGCCAGCACCCTTGGGACAGGGGCCAACACTGAAGCTTTCTTT. This codes for CASTLGTGANTEAFF.